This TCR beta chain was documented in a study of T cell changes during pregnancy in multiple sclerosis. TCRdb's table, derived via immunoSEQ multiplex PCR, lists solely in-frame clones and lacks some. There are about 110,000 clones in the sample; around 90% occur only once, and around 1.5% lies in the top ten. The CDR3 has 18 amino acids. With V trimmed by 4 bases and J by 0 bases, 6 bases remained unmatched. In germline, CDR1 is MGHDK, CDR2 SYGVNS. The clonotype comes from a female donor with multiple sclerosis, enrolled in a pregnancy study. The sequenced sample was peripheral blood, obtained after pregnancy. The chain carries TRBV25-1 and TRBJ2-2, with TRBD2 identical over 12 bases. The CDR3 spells CASSGTSGRLANTGELFF. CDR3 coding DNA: TGTGCCAGCAGTGGAACTAGCGGGAGGCTCGCGAACACCGGGGAGCTGTTTTTT.